This T cell receptor beta chain appears in the sequencing data of a study of T cell repertoires in aging, cancer and after chemotherapy. Overall study: The full dataset contained around 8.2 million TCR reads.

This clonotype is large by share. Antigen specificity is unknown. Study observations and caveats: Median generation probability rose over the chemotherapy interval in each cancer cohort, suggesting rebound thymic output. No conclusions about immunological memory after chemotherapy can be drawn from the repertoire data. Compared with age-matched healthy donors, untreated hematological or solid cancer patients showed higher blood TCR clonality.

CDR3 length equals 13 residues. Trimming cost V 6 bases and J 2 bases, with 10 bases left between them. Per the germline V gene, CDR1 is LNHDA and CDR2 is SQIVND (reference sequence). The template was genomic DNA from peripheral blood, not RNA. TRB rearrangements spanning V, D and J were amplified using mixed TRB-A/B primers. TCRdb processed the multiplex PCR reads anew with MiXCR; each CDR3 protein has one entry. This sample has over a thousand distinct CDR3 sequences, with approximately 23% found just once. This clonotype originated in a human donor with a solid tumor. The sequencing sample was made of blood. The chain recombines TRBV19 with TRBJ1-2; tentative D call: TRBD1 (6 bases). CDR3 loop: CASRSTGNYGYTF. In nucleotides, the CDR3 is TGTGCCAGTAGGTCGACAGGCAACTATGGCTACACCTTC.